This T cell receptor (beta chain) derives from a study of a mutant IDH1 vaccine in newly diagnosed glioma. Study details: Prior therapy was radiotherapy, temozolomide, or both; most received both. The study, taken as a whole, reports: Among top peripheral T cell clonotypes, changes seemed unrelated to pseudoprogression. Among all patients, vaccine-induced immune responses occurred in 80% to 95%.

Only in-frame clones appear in the TCRdb table, and some are missing; sequencing was by immunoSEQ multiplex PCR. The table includes 20,000 to 25,000 clones, roughly nine tenths detected once. The germline V and J ends were trimmed by 6 bases and 8 bases, with 16 bases remaining between them. CDR1 MNHNS and CDR2 SASEGT come from the germline V gene. This CDR3 comprises 14 residues. The time point is: baseline, week 1 (first vaccination visit). Treatment specified: pre-vaccination baseline after standard-of-care therapy. The donor cohort comprised cases of new WHO grade 3 or 4 IDH1-mutant, ATRX-lost astrocytoma. Comment on this clone: What it binds is unknown.

The TCR originated in a young man with glioma. The chain links TRBV6-1 to TRBJ2-2; possible D gene TRBD2, 5 bases. The sample was PBMCs, taken from a glioma patient treated with radiotherapy, temozolomide or both. Here the CDR3 reads CASRFEIWEGELFF. CDR3 in DNA: TGTGCCAGCAGGTTTGAGATCTGGGAGGGGGAGCTGTTTTTT.